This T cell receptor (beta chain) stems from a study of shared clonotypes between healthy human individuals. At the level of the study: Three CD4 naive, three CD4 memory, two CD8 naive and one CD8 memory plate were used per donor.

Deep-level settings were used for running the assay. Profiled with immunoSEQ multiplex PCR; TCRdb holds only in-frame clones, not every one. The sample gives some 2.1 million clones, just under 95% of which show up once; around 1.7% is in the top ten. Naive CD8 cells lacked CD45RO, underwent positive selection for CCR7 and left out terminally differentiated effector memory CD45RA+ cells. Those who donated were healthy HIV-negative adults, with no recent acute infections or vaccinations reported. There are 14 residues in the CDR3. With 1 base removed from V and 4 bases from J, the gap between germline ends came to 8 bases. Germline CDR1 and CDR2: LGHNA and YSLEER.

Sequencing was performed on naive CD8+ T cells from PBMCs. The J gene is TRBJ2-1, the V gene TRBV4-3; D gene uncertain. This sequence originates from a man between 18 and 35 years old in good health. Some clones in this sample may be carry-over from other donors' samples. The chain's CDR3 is CASSQGGEYNEQFF. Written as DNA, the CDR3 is TGCGCCAGCAGCCAAGGTGGGGAATACAATGAGCAGTTCTTC.